This T cell receptor (beta chain) was profiled in a study of blood T cell repertoires in COVID-19. Looking at the study overall: COVID-19 samples collected from the United States, Italy and Spain covered acute and convalescent phases.

Recruits, aged roughly 18 to 100 years, lived in some 25 US areas. Participants were placed into cohorts based on the clinical history they reported. For recovered donors of Cohort 3, there were two negative PCRs, clearance, or symptom resolution. This CDR3 is built from 14 residues. After removal of 6 bases from V and 5 bases from J, the junction contained 5 bases not matched to a gene. Per germline, CDR1 SEHNR and CDR2 FQNEAQ (reference sequence). Data came from immunoSEQ multiplex PCR; TCRdb stores just in-frame clones and leaves some out. The sample lists around 190,000 clones; just over 85% were seen once.

The rearrangement uses TRBV7-9 and TRBJ1-4; 8 bases match TRBD1. The sequenced sample consisted of PBMCs or T cells enriched from blood (not recorded which). This clonotype was sampled from a young woman who had recovered from COVID-19. CDR3 sequence reads: CASSLGDRNEKLFF. CDR3 nucleotides: TGTGCCAGCAGTCTGGGGGACAGGAATGAAAAACTGTTTTTT.